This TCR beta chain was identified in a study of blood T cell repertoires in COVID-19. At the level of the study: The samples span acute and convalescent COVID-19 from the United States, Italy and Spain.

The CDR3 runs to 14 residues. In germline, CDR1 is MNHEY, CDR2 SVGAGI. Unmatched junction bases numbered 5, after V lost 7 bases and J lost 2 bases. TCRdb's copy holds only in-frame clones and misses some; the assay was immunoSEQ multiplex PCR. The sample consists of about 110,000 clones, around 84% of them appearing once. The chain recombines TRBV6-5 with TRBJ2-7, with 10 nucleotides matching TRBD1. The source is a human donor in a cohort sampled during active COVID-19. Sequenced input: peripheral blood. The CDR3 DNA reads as TGTGCCAGCACCCGGACAGGGGGACCCTACGAGCAGTACTTC. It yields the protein CASTRTGGPYEQYF.